This T cell receptor (beta chain) was sequenced for a study of CD8 T cells in ankylosing spondylitis. Study results and caveats: The study identified a TCR beta motif of several highly homologous variants that appeared characteristic of ankylosing spondylitis blood. Significantly higher representation of disease-linked clones was reported for matched ankylosing spondylitis synovial fluid. Clones linked to the disease showed a CD8+ phenotype. They occurred at relatively low frequencies in peripheral blood.

This clonotype appeared many times. Its specificity is unknown. Making the TCR beta libraries involved quantitative 5'-RACE with molecular barcodes. TCRdb processed the 5' RACE reads anew with MiXCR; each CDR3 protein has one entry. The repertoire holds more than 300,000 distinct CDR3 sequences, with approximately 8% as singletons. This CDR3 comprises 13 residues. Trimming removed 0 bases at V and 4 bases at J, with 8 bases between. From germline, CDR1 is DFQATT and CDR2 SNEGSKA (reference sequence). Sequenced input: blood, either unsorted or a sorted T cell fraction (not recorded which). The clonotype comes from a male donor with ankylosing spondylitis. This chain uses TRBV20-1 with TRBJ2-3; D unclear. As DNA, the CDR3 is TGCAGTGCTAGAGATCCCCCTTCAGATACGCAGTATTTT. Translation gives CSARDPPSDTQYF.